One and the same sample provided the 20 T cell receptor beta chains below, sequenced in a study of blood T cells in healthy people across ages. Primed by a sample-barcoded 5' primer and a J-beta primer mix, a second PCR proceeded for 7 to 11 cycles. TCRdb used MiXCR to reprocess the 5' RACE reads, holding one entry per CDR3 protein. The sample records 630,000 or so distinct CDR3 sequences, 32% being singletons. Sequenced sample: blood. The source of these receptors is a woman older than 75 in good health.

Ten or more counts support this clonotype. V is TRBV15 and J is TRBJ2-6; D remains unclear. The CDR3 is 15 amino acids. The V gene lost 1 base and the J gene lost 0 bases, with 4 bases spanning the gap. CDR1 is LNHNV and CDR2 is YYDKDF in the germline V gene (reference sequence). The CDR3 is CATSRGSSGANVLTF. CDR3 coding DNA: TGTGCCACCAGCAGAGGTTCCTCTGGGGCCAACGTCCTGACTTTC.

Comments on this clonotype: This may stem from a read error, because a much larger clone lies one nucleotide away. The chain is built from TRBV9 and TRBJ2-7; D might be TRBD2 (6 bases). The germline gives CDR1 SGDLS, CDR2 YYNGEE. Trimming left V 0 bases short and J 7 bases short, with 20 bases between. The CDR3 extends over 16 amino acids. DNA of the CDR3: TGTGCCAGCAGCGTAGGAGGAGGCGCGGGATACAATGAGCAGTACTTC. Amino acids: CASSVGGGAGYNEQYF. Using reference TRBV9 and TRBJ2-7 for the parts outside the CDR3, the full variable domain is DSGVTQTPKHLITATGQRVTLRCSPRSGDLSVYWYQQSLDQGLQFLIQYYNGEERAKGNILERFSAQQFPDLHSELNLSSLELGDSALYFCASSVGGGAGYNEQYFGPGTRLTVT.

The rearrangement links TRBV18 to TRBJ2-5; D possibly corresponds to TRBD2 (5 bases). V was shortened by 5 bases and J by 11 bases, with 18 bases between the two germline ends. CDR3 length equals 13 residues. CDR1 and CDR2 from the germline V gene are KGHSH and LQKENI. CDR3 in DNA: TGTGCCAGCTCAGACCGAGGCATATGGGAGCAGTACTTC. It is translated as CASSDRGIWEQYF. Variable domain in full (rest from reference TRBV18 and TRBJ2-5): NAGVMQNPRHLVRRRGQEARLRCSPMKGHSHVYWYRQLPEEGLKFMVYLQKENIIDESGMPKERFSAEFPKEGPSILRIQQVVRGDSAAYFCASSDRGIWEQYFGPGTRLLVL.

The sample holds many counts of this clonotype. This chain joins TRBV7-2 and TRBJ1-2; tentatively, D is TRBD1 (5 bases). The V and J ends lost 2 bases and 4 bases respectively, with 14 bases between them. Germline V CDR1 and CDR2: SGHTA, FQGNSA. The length of the CDR3 is 15 residues. DNA of the CDR3: TGTGCCAGCAGCTTACTGCGGGGGTCCGCCTATGGCTACACCTTC. Translation: CASSLLRGSAYGYTF. The whole variable domain, remainder taken from reference TRBV7-2 and TRBJ1-2, is GAGVSQSPSNKVTEKGKDVELRCDPISGHTALYWYRQSLGQGLEFLIYFQGNSAPDKSGLPSDRFSAERTGGSVSTLTIQRTQQEDSAVYLCASSLLRGSAYGYTFGSGTRLTVV.

This clonotype showed up many times. V is TRBV5-1 and J is TRBJ2-7; D is tentatively TRBD1 or TRBD2 (5 bases each). The better agreement between TRBJ2-5 and the DNA end casts doubt on the J call. This CDR3 is 15 amino acids long. Per the germline V gene, CDR1 is SGHRS and CDR2 is YFSETQ. This chain's CDR3 is CASSLEGTLKRTQYF. The CDR3, as DNA: TGCGCCAGCAGCTTGGAAGGGACCCTGAAGAGGACCCAGTACTTC.

This clonotype was recorded many times. The genes are TRBV29-1 and TRBJ1-2; the match to TRBD1 covers 10 bases. This CDR3 spans 13 amino acids. Germline V gives CDR1 SQVTM, CDR2 ANQGSEA. V lost 2 bases, J lost 10 bases, and 7 bases stayed unmatched. The CDR3 loop is CSVEQVTGGIYTF. DNA for the CDR3: TGCAGCGTTGAACAGGTGACAGGGGGCATCTACACCTTC. Full variable domain (outside the CDR3, taken from reference TRBV29-1 and TRBJ1-2): SAVISQKPSRDICQRGTSLTIQCQVDSQVTMMFWYRQQPGQSLTLIATANQGSEATYESGFVIDKFPISRPNLTFSTLTVSNMSPEDSSIYLCSVEQVTGGIYTFGSGTRLTVV.

The rearrangement joins TRBV7-2 to TRBJ2-5, with a possible D match to TRBD2 (5 bases). Germline lookup yields CDR1 SGHTA and CDR2 FQGNSA. This CDR3 is built from 13 residues. Deletions cut 1 base from V and 11 bases from J, with 14 bases between. CDR3 bases: TGTGCCAGCAGCTTAGATGTCCGGGGAGAGCAGTACTTC. It yields the protein CASSLDVRGEQYF.

Comment on this clonotype: A read error may be the cause here, since a much bigger clone is one base away. The chain joins TRBV11-2 to TRBJ2-2; 12 positions agree with TRBD2. This CDR3 has 15 amino acids. Germline values: CDR1 SGHAT, CDR2 FQNNGV. With V trimmed by 8 bases and J by 7 bases, 8 bases remained unmatched. Here the CDR3 reads CASCSGLAGFGELFF. The CDR3 DNA follows: TGTGCCAGCTGCAGCGGACTAGCGGGGTTCGGGGAGCTGTTTTTT. Using reference TRBV11-2 and TRBJ2-2 for the parts outside the CDR3, the full variable domain is EAGVAQSPRYKIIEKRQSVAFWCNPISGHATLYWYQQILGQGPKLLIQFQNNGVVDDSQLPKDRFSAERLKGVDSTLKIQPAKLEDSAVYLCASCSGLAGFGELFFGEGSRLTVL.

This clonotype was detected only a few times. The chain has TRBV30 and TRBJ2-5; TRBD1 matches 7 bases. This CDR3 is built from 15 residues. Germline assignment: CDR1 GTSNPN and CDR2 SVGIG (reference sequence). V dropped 2 bases and J dropped 4; count of bases not matched to a gene: 10. DNA for the CDR3: TGTGCCTGGAGTATATCGACAGGGAAGGGAGAGACCCAGTACTTC. Protein sequence: CAWSISTGKGETQYF.

This clonotype was detected many times. The chain recombines TRBV5-1 with TRBJ1-6; 11 nucleotides match TRBD1. The V segment lost 4 bases and the J segment 10 bases; nucleotides outside the gene matches: 7. The CDR3 loop spans 15 amino acids. The germline V gene encodes CDR1 SGHRS and CDR2 YFSETQ. CDR3 DNA: TGCGCCAGCAGCAATGGACAGGGGGCATCCTCACCCCTCCACTTT. This translates into CASSNGQGASSPLHF.

The rearrangement uses TRBV5-1 and TRBJ2-1; 8 bases match TRBD1. Germline V lookup: CDR1 SGHRS, CDR2 YFSETQ. The J segment lost 8 bases and the V segment lost 4 bases, leaving 8 bases of the junction unmatched. The CDR3 spans 14 residues. CDR3 DNA sequence: TGCGCCAGCAGCCCGGACAGGGTTGGGGATGAGCAGTTCTTC. Amino acids: CASSPDRVGDEQFF.

This clonotype was observed many times. CDR3 residues: CASSHLLRTGTQETQYF. The CDR3, as DNA: TGTGCCAGCAGCCACCTACTCCGGACAGGGACACAAGAGACCCAGTACTTC. The V call is TRBV5-6, the J call TRBJ2-5, with 8 bases lining up with TRBD1. V gave up 4 bases and J gave up 2 bases; unmatched junction bases: 13. The CDR3 length is 17 residues. Germline-derived CDR1 and CDR2 are SGHDT and YYEEEE.

This clonotype was found many times. This CDR3 reads CSATALAGLGNEQFF. In DNA form, the CDR3 reads TGCAGTGCTACCGCACTAGCGGGGTTGGGGAATGAGCAGTTCTTC. The chain uses TRBV20-1 and TRBJ2-1; 10 nucleotides agree with TRBD2. The CDR3 runs 15 residues. Per germline, CDR1 DFQATT and CDR2 SNEGSKA (reference sequence). The junction had 10 bases not matched to a gene; V was cut back by 4 bases and J by 7 bases.

The chain recombines TRBV7-9 with TRBJ2-3; the match to TRBD2 covers 7 bases. With 5 bases clipped from V and 0 bases from J, the junction kept 11 bases outside the gene matches. Germline assignment: CDR1 SEHNR and CDR2 FQNEAQ (reference sequence). This CDR3 is 17 amino acids long. The CDR3 sequence is CASSHPNYSGSTDTQYF. The CDR3 coding sequence is TGTGCCAGCAGCCACCCTAACTATAGCGGGAGCACAGATACGCAGTATTTT. Full variable domain (outside the CDR3, taken from reference TRBV7-9 and TRBJ2-3): DTGVSQNPRHKITKRGQNVTFRCDPISEHNRLYWYRQTLGQGPEFLTYFQNEAQLEKSRLLSDRFSAERPKGSFSTLEIQRTEQGDSAMYLCASSHPNYSGSTDTQYFGPGTRLTVL.

This clonotype was seen ten or more times. V and J are TRBV20-1 and TRBJ2-5, with 10 bases fitting TRBD2. Losses at the gene ends were 3 bases for V and 2 bases for J; bases not matched to a gene: 6. CDR3 length: 15 residues. Germline CDR1 and CDR2: DFQATT and SNEGSKA (reference sequence). The chain's CDR3 is CSASLAGGLQETQYF. CDR3 nucleotide sequence: TGCAGTGCTAGCTTAGCGGGGGGCCTTCAAGAGACCCAGTACTTC.

This clonotype was counted a few times. The chain couples TRBV20-1 to TRBJ2-5; the D is unclear. This CDR3 has 15 residues. Germline values: CDR1 DFQATT, CDR2 SNEGSKA (reference sequence). Trimming cost V 0 bases and J 11 bases, with 22 bases left between them. The CDR3 protein is CSARDQWVIGNEQYF. The CDR3 DNA is TGCAGTGCTAGAGATCAGTGGGTTATCGGCAATGAGCAGTACTTC.

A few counts support this clonotype. The chain uses TRBV20-1 and TRBJ2-6; TRBD1 aligns across 8 bases. V shed 3 bases and J 0 bases; nucleotides not matched to a gene: 7. This CDR3 spans 17 amino acids. CDR1 DFQATT and CDR2 SNEGSKA come from the germline V gene (reference sequence). The CDR3 loop reads CSASPGQVYSGANVLTF. The CDR3 DNA is TGCAGTGCTAGCCCGGGACAGGTCTACTCTGGGGCCAACGTCCTGACTTTC.

This clonotype has a count of ten or more. The chain recombines TRBV18 with TRBJ2-1; no definite D call. Trimming stripped 3 bases from V and 4 bases from J, with 10 bases between. From germline, CDR1 is KGHSH and CDR2 LQKENI. This CDR3 has 14 residues. The CDR3 nucleotides are TGTGCCAGCTCACCTGGGCAAAATTACAATGAGCAGTTCTTC. It is translated as CASSPGQNYNEQFF.

In this sample, this clonotype turned up many times. This sequence joins TRBV10-3 and TRBJ1-2; no definite D call. Germline assignment: CDR1 ENHRY and CDR2 SYGVKD. V lost 0 bases, J lost 4 bases, and 3 bases lay in between. CDR3 length: 12 residues. In DNA form, the CDR3 reads TGTGCCATCAGTGAGTCGAGCTATGGCTACACCTTC. Its translation: CAISESSYGYTF.

In this sample, this clonotype turned up many times. CDR3 in amino acids: CASSLAGRGDQYF. CDR3 bases: TGTGCCAGCAGCTTAGCGGGTCGTGGTGACCAGTACTTC. The chain is built from TRBV7-2 and TRBJ2-5; D is unclear. Trimming shortened V by 0 bases and J by 10 bases, and 12 bases separated the two germline ends. The CDR3 loop spans 13 amino acids. Germline lookup yields CDR1 SGHTA and CDR2 FQGNSA.